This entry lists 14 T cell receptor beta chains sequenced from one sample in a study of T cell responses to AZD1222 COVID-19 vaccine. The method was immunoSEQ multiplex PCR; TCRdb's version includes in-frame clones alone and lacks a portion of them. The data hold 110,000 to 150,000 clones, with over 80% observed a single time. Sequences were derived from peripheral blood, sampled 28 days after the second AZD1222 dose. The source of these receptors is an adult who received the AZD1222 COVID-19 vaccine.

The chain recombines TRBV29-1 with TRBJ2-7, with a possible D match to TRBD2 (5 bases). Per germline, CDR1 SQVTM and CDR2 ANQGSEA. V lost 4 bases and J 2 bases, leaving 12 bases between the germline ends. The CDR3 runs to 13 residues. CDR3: CSVGESRAYEQYF. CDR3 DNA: TGCAGCGTTGGGGAGAGTCGCGCCTACGAGCAGTACTTC.

The CDR3 here is CASSATGVNPISYNEQFF. In nucleotides, the CDR3 is TGTGCCAGCAGCGCAACAGGGGTTAACCCGATTTCCTACAATGAGCAGTTCTTC. The chain joins TRBV9 to TRBJ2-1, with 7 bases that match TRBD1. Unmatched junction bases numbered 13, after V lost 3 bases and J lost 1 base. The CDR3 has 18 residues. Germline V gene sequence: CDR1 SGDLS, CDR2 YYNGEE. The full variable domain, with the rest looked up from reference TRBV9 and TRBJ2-1, is DSGVTQTPKHLITATGQRVTLRCSPRSGDLSVYWYQQSLDQGLQFLIQYYNGEERAKGNILERFSAQQFPDLHSELNLSSLELGDSALYFCASSATGVNPISYNEQFFGPGTRLTVL.

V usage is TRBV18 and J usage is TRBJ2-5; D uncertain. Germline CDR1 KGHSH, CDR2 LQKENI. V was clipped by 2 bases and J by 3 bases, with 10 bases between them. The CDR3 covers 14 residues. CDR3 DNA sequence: TGTGCCAGCTCACCAGGGTTTGTAGAAGAGACCCAGTACTTC. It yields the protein CASSPGFVEETQYF.

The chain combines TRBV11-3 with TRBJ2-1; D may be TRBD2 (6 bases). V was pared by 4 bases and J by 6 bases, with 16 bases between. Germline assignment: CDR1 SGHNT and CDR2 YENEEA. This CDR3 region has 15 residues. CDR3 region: CASSSRRGGLNEQFF. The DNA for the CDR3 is TGTGCCAGCAGCTCCAGGAGGGGAGGACTCAATGAGCAGTTCTTC. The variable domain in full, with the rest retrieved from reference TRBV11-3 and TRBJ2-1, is EAGVVQSPRYKIIEKKQPVAFWCNPISGHNTLYWYLQNLGQGPELLIRYENEEAVDDSQLPKDRFSAERLKGVDSTLKIQPAELGDSAVYLCASSSRRGGLNEQFFGPGTRLTVL.

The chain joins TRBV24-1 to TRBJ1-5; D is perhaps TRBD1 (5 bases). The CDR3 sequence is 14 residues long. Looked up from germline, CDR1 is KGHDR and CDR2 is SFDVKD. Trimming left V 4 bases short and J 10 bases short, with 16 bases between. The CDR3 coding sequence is TGTGCCACCAGTGAGAGGGACGGTCTGCAACCCCAGCATTTT. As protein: CATSERDGLQPQHF.

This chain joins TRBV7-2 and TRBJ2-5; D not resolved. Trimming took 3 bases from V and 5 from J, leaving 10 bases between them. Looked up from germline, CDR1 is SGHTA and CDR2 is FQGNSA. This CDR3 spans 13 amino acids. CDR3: CASSLGLMETQYF. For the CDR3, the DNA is TGTGCCAGCAGCTTGGGCCTCATGGAGACCCAGTACTTC.

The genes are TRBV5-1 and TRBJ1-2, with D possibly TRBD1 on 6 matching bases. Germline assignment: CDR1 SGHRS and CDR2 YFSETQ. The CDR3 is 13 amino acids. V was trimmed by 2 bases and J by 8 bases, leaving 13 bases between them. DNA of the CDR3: TGCGCCAGCAGCTTCCGGGACAAAGAAGGCTACACCTTC. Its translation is CASSFRDKEGYTF.

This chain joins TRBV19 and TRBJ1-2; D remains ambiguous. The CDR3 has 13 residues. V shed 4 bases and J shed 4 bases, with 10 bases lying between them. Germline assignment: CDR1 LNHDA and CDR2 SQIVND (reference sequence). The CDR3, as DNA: TGTGCCAGTAGTAGCACACGGAGCTATGGCTACACCTTC. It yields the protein CASSSTRSYGYTF. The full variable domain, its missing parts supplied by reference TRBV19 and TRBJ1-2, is DGGITQSPKYLFRKEGQNVTLSCEQNLNHDAMYWYRQDPGQGLRLIYYSQIVNDFQKGDIAEGYSVSREKKESFPLTVTSAQKNPTAFYLCASSSTRSYGYTFGSGTRLTVV.

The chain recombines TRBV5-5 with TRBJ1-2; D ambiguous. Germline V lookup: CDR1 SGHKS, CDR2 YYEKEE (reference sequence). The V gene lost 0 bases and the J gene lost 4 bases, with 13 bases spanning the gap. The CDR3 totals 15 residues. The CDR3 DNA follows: TGTGCCAGCAGCTTGGAACAGCGCTCTCGCTATGGCTACACCTTC. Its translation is CASSLEQRSRYGYTF.

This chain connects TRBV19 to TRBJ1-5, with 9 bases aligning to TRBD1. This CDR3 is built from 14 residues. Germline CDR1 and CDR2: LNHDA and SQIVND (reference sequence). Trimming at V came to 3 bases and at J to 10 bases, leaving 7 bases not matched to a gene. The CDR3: CASSITGGADPQHF. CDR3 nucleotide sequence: TGTGCCAGTAGTATCACAGGGGGCGCCGACCCCCAGCATTTT.

The CDR3 nucleotides are TGTGCCAGCAGCTTAATGGAGGGGGCCGCGGGTTCACCCCTCCACTTT. Its translation: CASSLMEGAAGSPLHF. This chain uses TRBV7-3 with TRBJ1-6; TRBD1 matches 7 bases. The CDR3 runs to 16 residues. Germline values: CDR1 SGHTA, CDR2 FQGTGA. Trimming at V came to 1 base and at J to 9 bases, leaving 9 bases not matched to a gene.

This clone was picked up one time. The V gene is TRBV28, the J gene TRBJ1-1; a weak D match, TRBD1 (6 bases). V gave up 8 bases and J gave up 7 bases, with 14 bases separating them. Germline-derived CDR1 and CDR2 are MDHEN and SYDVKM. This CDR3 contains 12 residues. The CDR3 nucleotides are TGTGCCAGCCAAAGACAGGCCCTTGAAGCTTTCTTT. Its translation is CASQRQALEAFF.

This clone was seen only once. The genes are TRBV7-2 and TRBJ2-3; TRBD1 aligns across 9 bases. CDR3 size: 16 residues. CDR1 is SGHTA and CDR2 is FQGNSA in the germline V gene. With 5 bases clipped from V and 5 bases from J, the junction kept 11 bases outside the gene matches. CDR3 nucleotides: TGTGCCAGCAGCACTAGGACAGGGGCGGGAATAGATACGCAGTATTTT. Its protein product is CASSTRTGAGIDTQYF.

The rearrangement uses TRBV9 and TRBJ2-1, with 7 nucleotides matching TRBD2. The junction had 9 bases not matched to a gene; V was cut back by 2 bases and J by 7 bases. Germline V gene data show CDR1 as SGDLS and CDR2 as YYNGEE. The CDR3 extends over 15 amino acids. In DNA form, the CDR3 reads TGTGCCAGCAGCGTTGCTAGCGGTCGAGGAAATGAGCAGTTCTTC. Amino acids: CASSVASGRGNEQFF.